Listed here is a single T cell receptor (beta chain). The antigen remains unidentified. Other DNA sequences in the same sample also yield this CDR3. The entry originates in a study of OX40 agonist ivuxolimab in advanced cancers. Libraries were prepared by immunoSEQ multiplex PCR; TCRdb keeps only in-frame clonotypes and omits some of them. The repertoire consists of roughly 62,000 clones, with under 95% occurring once and the leading ten covering 0.6% to 0.8%. Whole-study findings and limits: The antigen specificity of the peripheral T cells (those that were expanded) was not determined.

Exclusion applied to patients with autoimmune disease history or systemic immunosuppression. The material sequenced was CD4+ or CD8+ T cells sorted from blood, taken in a trial of the OX40 agonist ivuxolimab. This sequence originates from an adult with an advanced solid tumor such as melanoma, head and neck, liver or kidney cancer.

The CDR3 DNA is TGCGCCAGCAGCTTGGGCGGGGTGAGGACAGATACGCAGTATTTT. Its protein product is CASSLGGVRTDTQYF. This chain joins TRBV5-1 and TRBJ2-3, with D possibly matching TRBD2 (6 bases). Trimming stripped 0 bases from V and 3 bases from J, with 11 bases between. The CDR3 covers 15 residues. CDR1 is SGHRS, CDR2 YFSETQ, per germline.